This TCR beta chain is drawn from a study of blood T cell repertoires in COVID-19 (dated by TCRdb to 2019 to 2021). In terms of the full investigation: The collaborator samples originated in the United States, Italy and Spain and spanned the acute and convalescent phases of COVID-19. The samples were drawn from the first 160 participants of the ongoing ImmuneRACE study and from about 1,200 subjects provided by 6 global collaborators. The repertoires were made available in a free public database intended to serve as a resource for research on the immune response to SARS-CoV-2. Deeply sampled blood TCRbeta repertoires from subjects exposed to, actively infected with, or recovered from COVID-19 were included in the dataset. The prospective study material was composed of cDNA or gDNA derived from T cells, B-cell-depleted T cells, or PBMCs. Sample metadata almost always included a de-identified subject ID, COVID-19 status, age in years and sex. Where available, HLA class I and class II types were taken from metadata supplied by the sample provider and were not determined by assay-based typing. Results the study describes overall, beyond this receptor: The amount of clinical and demographic metadata varied by source and participant and was provided uncurated.

In the case of this clone: Its antigen remains undetermined. Base qualities are not recorded, but no much larger clone differs from it by a single base.

The immunoSEQ Assay, a bias-controlled multiplex PCR, was used to amplify TCRbeta CDR3 regions from genomic DNA. The authors' analysis ran thus. Nucleated cell counts per sample were estimated from amplification of reference gene primers within the assay. To quantify the absolute abundance of each unique TCRbeta CDR3 rearrangement, sequence reads were collapsed and filtered. Productive Simpson clonality was computed per sample as the square root of Simpson's diversity index over productive rearrangements. As stored in TCRdb, this immuneACCESS dataset retains in-frame rearrangements with V and J assigned. A fraction of the clones does not appear; measured against another copy, unresolved V genes explain less than half of the discrepancy, and the remainder lacks a known reason. The V and J calls and clone size were taken over from that table, and D and trimming were inferred from the DNA. The sample table holds approximately 250,000 clones, of which about 80% were seen once. The ten top clones hold around 16% of the sample.

Participants in the prospective study were aged roughly 18 to 90 years, lived in more than 20 United States geographic areas, and enrolled through a virtual design. In the prospective study, participants were assigned to cohorts based on the clinical history participants reported in a screening survey and a study questionnaire. Recovered participants in ImmuneRACE Cohort 3 were defined by two consecutive negative NP/OP PCR tests, clearance by a healthcare professional, or resolution of symptoms. Mobile phlebotomists in the prospective study collected whole blood, serum and a nasopharyngeal or oropharyngeal swab from every participant. Additional blood draws and questionnaires over an approximately 2-month period could optionally be provided by prospective study participants. Before DNA extraction, blood samples from the prospective study were shipped at room temperature or frozen. From the germline V gene (reference sequence), CDR1 is LGHDT and CDR2 is YNNKEL. The CDR3, cysteine through phenylalanine, is 14 amino acids long. Of the read, only the CDR3 DNA is kept; its 42 bases are in frame from base 1. Between the V and J ends, shortened by 2 bases and 5 bases respectively, the junction contains 9 bases.

The TCR originated in a man aged 35 to 55 who had recovered from COVID-19. Recombination joined TRBV3-1 (or the pseudogene TRBV3-2) with TRBJ1-4, with the identity of the D gene unclear. Sequencing used PBMCs or T cells enriched from blood (not recorded which). The bases are TGTGCCAGCAGCCAACAGAGGGTGAATGAAAAACTGTTTTTT. This encodes CASSQQRVNEKLFF.